The rows below give T cell receptor beta chains drawn from one sample of a study of identical twins. TCRdb re-analysed the 5' RACE reads in MiXCR, keeping a single row per CDR3 protein. The top ten hold roughly 5.4% of the sample, which has roughly 240,000 distinct CDR3 sequences, 6% to 8.5% seen once. Another study also made use of these data, one on yellow fever vaccine responses in identical twins.

Sequenced material: CD8+ T cells sorted from blood. The receptors stem from a woman in her late teens or twenties in good health. Each CDR3 is given with its conserved first and last residue. D genes are given only for firm matches. Not all rows give a size; the values are once, few, many and, for expanded clones, a class.

-	-	TRBV24-1	TRBJ2-1	TGTGCCACCAGTGACGACAGGGAGGGTCTATACAATGAGCAGTTCTTC	CATSDDREGLYNEQFF
TRBD2	once	TRBV25-1	TRBJ2-5	TGTGCCAGCAGTGAATCAAATGGTAGCGGGAGGGAGGGGTTGGAAGAGACCCAGTACTTC	CASSESNGSGREGLEETQYF
-	-	TRBV5-1	TRBJ2-7	TGCGCCAGCTCGGGGCCTTCCTACGAGCAGTACTTC	CASSGPSYEQYF
TRBD2	few	TRBV4-2	TRBJ2-1	TGTGCCAGCAGCCAAGAAAAGGCGGGGGGGCAGAATGAGCAGTTCTTC	CASSQEKAGGQNEQFF
-	many	TRBV6-5	TRBJ1-5	TGTGCCAGCAGTTATGGATCCAATCAGCCCCAGCATTTT	CASSYGSNQPQHF
-	-	TRBV3-1	TRBJ2-7	TGTGCCAGCAGCCAAGATATAGGGGGGGCGGTCTACGAGCAGTACTTC	CASSQDIGGAVYEQYF
-	few	TRBV7-8	TRBJ2-3	TGTGCCAGCAGCTCGGGACCCTCCGGCACAGATACGCAGTATTTT	CASSSGPSGTDTQYF
TRBD1	many	TRBV12-3/TRBV12-4	TRBJ2-1	TGTGCCAGCAGTTTTCGGGACAGGTTTTTGGATGAGCAGTTCTTC	CASSFRDRFLDEQFF
TRBD2	-	TRBV7-1	TRBJ2-7	TGTGCCAGCAGCCTCAGCGGGATAGCCTATTCGGGGGAAATCGCCTACGAGCAGTACTTC	CASSLSGIAYSGEIAYEQYF
-	-	TRBV2	TRBJ2-2	TGTGCCAGCAGAGGGACTAACACCGGGGAGCTGTTTTTT	CASRGTNTGELFF
TRBD2	few	TRBV2	TRBJ2-7	TGTGCCAGCAGTGAAGGCGGTAGCGGGATCCTGAGCTCCTACGAGCAGTACTTC	CASSEGGSGILSSYEQYF
-	-	TRBV7-9	TRBJ2-5	TGTGCCAGCAGCTTATCGCAGGGTACGCCGGAGACCCAGTACTTC	CASSLSQGTPETQYF
TRBD1	few	TRBV9	TRBJ2-5	TGTGCCAGCAGCTCTACCGGGACAGAAGAGACCCAGTACTTC	CASSSTGTEETQYF
TRBD1	-	TRBV27	TRBJ1-5	TGTGCCAGCAGTTGGACAGGGGGAAATCAGCCCCAGCATTTT	CASSWTGGNQPQHF
-	many	TRBV5-1	TRBJ1-6	TGCGCCAGCAGCCACCTAGGGAATTCACCCCTCCACTTT	CASSHLGNSPLHF
TRBD2	many	TRBV12-3/TRBV12-4	TRBJ2-1	TGTGCCAGCAGGGGACTAGCGGGTAACAATGAGCAGTTCTTC	CASRGLAGNNEQFF
-	many	TRBV27	TRBJ2-1	TGTGCCAGCAGTTTTAGTCGTGTCGGTGAGCAGTTCTTC	CASSFSRVGEQFF
-	few	TRBV28	TRBJ2-3	TGTGCCAGCAGCCCAAGTTACAGGGGCACAGATACGCAGTATTTT	CASSPSYRGTDTQYF
TRBD2	-	TRBV9	TRBJ2-1	TGTGCCAGCAGCGCGGAACTAGCGGGAGCGGGCAATGAGCAGTTCTTC	CASSAELAGAGNEQFF
-	-	TRBV4-1	TRBJ1-5	TGCGCCAGCAGCCAAGTTTTTAAGGCCAATCAGCCCCAGCATTTT	CASSQVFKANQPQHF
-	-	TRBV20-1	TRBJ2-7	TGCAGTGCTATTCCTCTTCGGGGGATGGACCCCTACGAGCAGTACTTC	CSAIPLRGMDPYEQYF
-	few	TRBV7-9	TRBJ2-5	TGTGCCAGCAGCCCCCCGGGGAAAGAGACCCAGTACTTC	CASSPPGKETQYF
-	many	TRBV20-1	TRBJ2-1	TGCAGTGCTAGAGATTGGGACAATGAGCAGTTCTTC	CSARDWDNEQFF
TRBD2	many	TRBV2	TRBJ2-7	TGTGCCAATCAGCGGGAGGGCCGTTACGAGCAGTACTTC	CANQREGRYEQYF
-	few	TRBV2	TRBJ2-7	TGTGCCAGTTTGGGCTACGAGCAGTACTTC	CASLGYEQYF
-	many	TRBV4-1	TRBJ1-5	TGCGCCAGCAGCCTCGGGCCATTAAATCAGCCCCAGCATTTT	CASSLGPLNQPQHF
-	-	TRBV7-9	TRBJ1-4	TGTGCCAGCAGCTTAGTTTCCAGTAAAAATGAAAAACTGTTTTTT	CASSLVSSKNEKLFF
-	-	TRBV15	TRBJ1-2	TGTGCCACCAGCAGAGAGGCAGGCTCTAACTATGGCTACACCTTC	CATSREAGSNYGYTF
-	-	TRBV6-4	TRBJ2-1	TGTGCCAGCAGTGACCTTGCGGGGGCCGAGAATGAGCAGTTCTTC	CASSDLAGAENEQFF
-	few	TRBV7-3	TRBJ2-2	TGTGCCAGCAGCCCAAGCGGGACAGGAACGAACACCGGGGAGCTGTTTTTT	CASSPSGTGTNTGELFF
-	-	TRBV3-1	TRBJ1-2	TGTGCCAGCAGCCAAGCTCGGGGCGGGTCCCGCTATGGCTACACCTTC	CASSQARGGSRYGYTF
TRBD2	few	TRBV20-1	TRBJ2-1	TGCAGTGCTGCCTCTGTTGGGAGGGTTCGGAATGAGCAGTTCTTC	CSAASVGRVRNEQFF
TRBD2	many	TRBV7-9	TRBJ2-1	TGTGCCAGCAGAGCGGGAGGGGACAATGAGCAGTTCTTC	CASRAGGDNEQFF
-	-	TRBV11-3	TRBJ2-1	TGTGCCAGCATTATGTGTTTATTTGAGCAGTTCTTC	CASIMCLFEQFF
TRBD2	-	TRBV12-3/TRBV12-4	TRBJ2-5	TGTGCCAGCAGCCTGGGGAGGGTAGGAGAGACCCAGTACTTC	CASSLGRVGETQYF
-	many	TRBV7-9	TRBJ2-5	TGTGCCAGCAGCCCCCGGGAACAAGAGACCCAGTACTTC	CASSPREQETQYF
-	few	TRBV7-9	TRBJ2-5	TGTGCCAGCAGCTTAACTGGTTCCGCGGAGACCCAGTACTTC	CASSLTGSAETQYF
-	-	TRBV7-6	TRBJ2-2	TGTGCCAGCAGCTTTGAACAGAACACCGGGGAGCTGTTTTTT	CASSFEQNTGELFF
-	-	TRBV28	TRBJ1-1	TGTGCCAGCAGTCGACGGAATGAAGCTTTCTTT	CASSRRNEAFF
-	few	TRBV20-1	TRBJ2-7	TGCAGTGCTAGAGATTATGAGGGTACCTCCTACGAGCAGTACTTC	CSARDYEGTSYEQYF
TRBD2	-	TRBV12-3/TRBV12-4	TRBJ2-1	TGTGCCAGCAGTTTATTAGGATCCGGGACTAGCGGCTCTCACGGTAATGAGCAGTTCTTC	CASSLLGSGTSGSHGNEQFF
-	few	TRBV24-1	TRBJ2-1	TGTGCCACCAGTGATTCGTCCGTTACAGGGTACGGTCTTGACAATGAGCAGTTCTTC	CATSDSSVTGYGLDNEQFF
TRBD1	few	TRBV29-1	TRBJ1-1	TGCAGCGTCGCGGGACAGGGGGCAACTGAAGCTTTCTTT	CSVAGQGATEAFF
-	few	TRBV24-1	TRBJ2-1	TGTGCCACCCGCGGGACAAATTACAATGAGCAGTTCTTC	CATRGTNYNEQFF
-	-	TRBV12-3/TRBV12-4	TRBJ1-3	TGTGCCAGCAGTAACTACTCTGGAAACACCATATATTTT	CASSNYSGNTIYF
TRBD2	-	TRBV13	TRBJ2-1	TGTGCCAGCAGCTCCCGCCTAGCGGGAGGCAAAATCTCCTACAATGAGCAGTTCTTC	CASSSRLAGGKISYNEQFF
-	many	TRBV11-3	TRBJ2-1	TGTGCCAGCAGCCAGGGAGTCAGGGCCTCCAATGAGCAGTTCTTC	CASSQGVRASNEQFF
TRBD2	few	TRBV7-9	TRBJ2-7	TGTGCCAGCAGCTCCGGGAGGGGGTTATACGAGCAGTACTTC	CASSSGRGLYEQYF
-	many	TRBV7-9	TRBJ1-1	TGTGCCAGCAGTTTAATCTCCGGGACGGCAAACACTGAAGCTTTCTTT	CASSLISGTANTEAFF